This T cell receptor (beta chain) was recorded in a study of CD8 T cells in ankylosing spondylitis. Researchers built TCR beta libraries using quantitative 5'-RACE with molecular barcodes. TCRdb independently ran MiXCR on the 5' RACE reads; one entry per CDR3 protein. The sample contains 450,000 to 550,000 distinct CDR3 sequences, approximately 5.3% of which appear only once. Notes on the study in general: Within matched ankylosing spondylitis synovial fluid, disease-linked clones were reportedly significantly enriched. Seemingly distinctive of ankylosing spondylitis blood was a TCR beta motif formed by eight highly homologous variants.

This clonotype has ten or more counts. What it recognizes is unknown. This receptor was taken from a male donor with ankylosing spondylitis. Sequencing was carried out using blood, either unsorted or a sorted T cell fraction (not recorded which).

CDR3 sequence (DNA): TGCGCCAGCAGCTTAAGATCTAGCACAGATACGCAGTATTTT. This gives the protein CASSLRSSTDTQYF. The chain couples TRBV5-1 to TRBJ2-3; D remains unclear. The CDR3 extends over 14 amino acids. Germline values: CDR1 SGHRS, CDR2 YFSETQ. V lost 2 bases and J 0 bases, leaving 7 bases between the germline ends.